This T cell receptor beta chain was obtained from a study of metastatic and nonmetastatic thyroid tumors. In the study overall: Where malignant and benign thyroid patients were concerned, repertoires were compared across blood and tumor or nodule tissue.

Germline lookup yields CDR1 SGHDT and CDR2 YYEEEE. V lost 3 bases, J lost 2 bases, and 11 bases stayed unmatched. The CDR3 extends over 17 amino acids. Before thyroid surgery, none of the patients had received any treatment. This clone has at least ten counts. Its antigen remains unknown. General study findings and limits: Reports indicated that malignant thyroid tumors showed significantly higher TCR beta diversity than benign nodules did, in blood and tumor.

Authors' data handling: A classifier for distant metastasis in papillary thyroid cancer was constructed using CDR3 differences observed across clinicopathological groups. TCRdb re-processed the PCR reads through MiXCR. TCRdb's processing, not the authors' own work, is the source of the V and J calls. In the table there are 45,000 or so clones, 15% to 20% of which are singletons. Specimen: blood. This chain joins TRBV5-6 and TRBJ1-3; 7 nucleotides line up with TRBD1. This receptor was taken from a female donor with papillary thyroid cancer or a benign thyroid nodule (not recorded which). Some clones in this sample may be carry-over from other donors' samples. The CDR3 nucleotides read TGTGCCAGCAGCTCCCCCGGGGAGGGGGCCACTGGAAACACCATATATTTT. Amino acid sequence: CASSSPGEGATGNTIYF.